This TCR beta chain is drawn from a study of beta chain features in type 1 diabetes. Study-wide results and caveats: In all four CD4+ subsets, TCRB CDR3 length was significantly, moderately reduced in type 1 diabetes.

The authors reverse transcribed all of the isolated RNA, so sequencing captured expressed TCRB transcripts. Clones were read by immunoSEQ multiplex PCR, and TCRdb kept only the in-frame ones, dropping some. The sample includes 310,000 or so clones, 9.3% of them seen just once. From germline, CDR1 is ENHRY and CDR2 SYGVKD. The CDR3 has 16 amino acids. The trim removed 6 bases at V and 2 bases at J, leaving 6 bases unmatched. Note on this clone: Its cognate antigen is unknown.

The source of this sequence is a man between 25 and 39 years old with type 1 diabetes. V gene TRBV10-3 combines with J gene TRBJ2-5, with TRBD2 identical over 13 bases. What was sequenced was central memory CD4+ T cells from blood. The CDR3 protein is CAIRDGTSGDQETQYF. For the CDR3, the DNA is TGTGCCATCAGGGACGGGACTAGCGGGGATCAAGAGACCCAGTACTTC.